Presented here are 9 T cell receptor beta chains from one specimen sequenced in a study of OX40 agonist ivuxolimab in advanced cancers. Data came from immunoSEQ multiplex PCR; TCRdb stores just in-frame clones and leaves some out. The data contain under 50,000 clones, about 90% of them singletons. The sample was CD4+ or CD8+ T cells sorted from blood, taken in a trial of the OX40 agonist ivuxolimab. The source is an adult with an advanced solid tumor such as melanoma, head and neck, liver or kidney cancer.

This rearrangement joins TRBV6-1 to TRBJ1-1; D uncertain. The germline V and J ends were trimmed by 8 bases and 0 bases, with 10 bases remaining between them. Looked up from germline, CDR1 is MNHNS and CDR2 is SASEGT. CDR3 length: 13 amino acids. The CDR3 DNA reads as TGTGCCAGCTCCCCGTTGATGAACACTGAAGCTTTCTTT. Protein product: CASSPLMNTEAFF.

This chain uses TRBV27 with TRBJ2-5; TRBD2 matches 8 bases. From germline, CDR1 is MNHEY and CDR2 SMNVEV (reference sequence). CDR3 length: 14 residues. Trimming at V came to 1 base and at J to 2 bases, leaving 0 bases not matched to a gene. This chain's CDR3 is CASSLLAGQETQYF. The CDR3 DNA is TGTGCCAGCAGTTTATTAGCGGGACAAGAGACCCAGTACTTC.

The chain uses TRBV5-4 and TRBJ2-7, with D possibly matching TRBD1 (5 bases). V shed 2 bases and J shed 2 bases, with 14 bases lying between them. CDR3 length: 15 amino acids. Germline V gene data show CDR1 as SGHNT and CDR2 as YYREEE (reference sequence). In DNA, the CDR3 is TGTGCCAGCAGCTTCCACTTAGGGGCAGCCTACGAGCAGTACTTC. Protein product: CASSFHLGAAYEQYF. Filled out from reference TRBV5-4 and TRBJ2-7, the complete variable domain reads ETGVTQSPTHLIKTRGQQVTLRCSSQSGHNTVSWYQQALGQGPQFIFQYYREEENGRGNFPPRFSGLQFPNYSSELNVNALELDDSALYLCASSFHLGAAYEQYFGPGTRLTVT.

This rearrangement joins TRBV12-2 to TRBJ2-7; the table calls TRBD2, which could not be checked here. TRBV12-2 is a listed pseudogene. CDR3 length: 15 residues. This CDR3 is CASRAPGLAEYEQYV. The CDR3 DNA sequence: TGTGCAAGTCGTGCACCGGGACTAGCGGAGTACGAGCAGTACGTC.

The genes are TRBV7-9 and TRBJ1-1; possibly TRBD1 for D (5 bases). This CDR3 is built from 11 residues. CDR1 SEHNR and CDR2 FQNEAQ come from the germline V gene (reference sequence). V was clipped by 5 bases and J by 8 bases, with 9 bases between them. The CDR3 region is CASSRQREAFF. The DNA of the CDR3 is TGTGCCAGCAGCCGACAGCGGGAAGCTTTCTTT.

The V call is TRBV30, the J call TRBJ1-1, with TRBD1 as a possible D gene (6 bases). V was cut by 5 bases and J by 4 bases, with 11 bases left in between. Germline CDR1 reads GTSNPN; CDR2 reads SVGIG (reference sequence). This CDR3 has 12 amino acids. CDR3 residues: CAWAPGATEAFF. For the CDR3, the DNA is TGTGCCTGGGCCCCGGGGGCCACTGAAGCTTTCTTT.

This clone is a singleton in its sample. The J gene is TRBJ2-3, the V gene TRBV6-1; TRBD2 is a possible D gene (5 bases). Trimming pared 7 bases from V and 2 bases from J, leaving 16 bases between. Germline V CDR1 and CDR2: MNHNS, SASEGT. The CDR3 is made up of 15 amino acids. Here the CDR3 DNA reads TGTGCCAGCACCCCCGGCGGGTACCTCACAGATACGCAGTATTTT. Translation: CASTPGGYLTDTQYF.

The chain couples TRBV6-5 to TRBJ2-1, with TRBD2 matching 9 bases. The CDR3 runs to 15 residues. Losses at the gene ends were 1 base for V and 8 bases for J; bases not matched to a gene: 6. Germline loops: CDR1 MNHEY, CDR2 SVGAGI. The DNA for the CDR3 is TGTGCCAGCAGTTACTGGCGGGGGGGTGGGGATGAGCAGTTCTTC. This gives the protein CASSYWRGGGDEQFF.

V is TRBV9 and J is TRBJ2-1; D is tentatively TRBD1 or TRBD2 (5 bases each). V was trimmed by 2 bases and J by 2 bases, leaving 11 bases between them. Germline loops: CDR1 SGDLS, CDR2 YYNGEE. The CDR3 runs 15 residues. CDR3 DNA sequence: TGTGCCAGCAGCGTCGGGACCTCACCCTACAATGAGCAGTTCTTC. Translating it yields CASSVGTSPYNEQFF.